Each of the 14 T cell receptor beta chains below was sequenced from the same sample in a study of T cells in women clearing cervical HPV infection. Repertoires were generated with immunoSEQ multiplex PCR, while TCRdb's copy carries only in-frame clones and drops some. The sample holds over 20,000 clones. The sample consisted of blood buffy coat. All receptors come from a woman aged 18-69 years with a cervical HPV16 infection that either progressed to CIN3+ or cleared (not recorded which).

CDR3 DNA (partial): TGCAGTGCCCCGGTGGGGGCCAACTACGAG. It specifies CSAPVGANYE. The full CDR3 reads CSAPVGANYEQYF. The J gene is TRBJ2-7, the V gene TRBV20-1, with a tentative D call TRBD1 (6 bases). The read ends 3 residues before the CDR3 terminus; that terminus is restored from the germline J gene. The CDR3 consists of 13 residues. The ends were cut back, 6 bases at V and 3 bases at J, with 15 bases in the middle. The V gene's germline CDR1 is DFQATT and CDR2 SNEGSKA (reference sequence).

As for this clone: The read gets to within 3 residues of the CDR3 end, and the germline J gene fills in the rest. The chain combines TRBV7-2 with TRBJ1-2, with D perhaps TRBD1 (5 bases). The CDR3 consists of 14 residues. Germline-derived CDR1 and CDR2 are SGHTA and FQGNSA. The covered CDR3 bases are TGTGCCAGCAGCTTGAATCAGGGTCCCTACGAC. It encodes CASSLNQGPYD. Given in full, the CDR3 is CASSLNQGPYDYTF.

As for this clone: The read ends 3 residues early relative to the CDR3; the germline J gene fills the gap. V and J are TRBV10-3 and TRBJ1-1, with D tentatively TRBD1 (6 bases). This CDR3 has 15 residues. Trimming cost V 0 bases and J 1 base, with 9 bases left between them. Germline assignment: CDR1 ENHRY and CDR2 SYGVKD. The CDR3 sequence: CAISESVTGNTEAFF. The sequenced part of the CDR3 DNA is TGTGCCATCAGTGAGTCCGTGACAGGGAACACTGAA.

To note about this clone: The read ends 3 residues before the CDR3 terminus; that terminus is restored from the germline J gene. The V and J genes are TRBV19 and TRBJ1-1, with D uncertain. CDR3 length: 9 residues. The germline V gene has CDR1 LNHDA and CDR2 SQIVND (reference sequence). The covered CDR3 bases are TGTGCCAGTAGCCTAGGA. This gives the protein CASSLG. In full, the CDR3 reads CASSLGAFF. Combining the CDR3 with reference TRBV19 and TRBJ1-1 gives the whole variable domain DGGITQSPKYLFRKEGQNVTLSCEQNLNHDAMYWYRQDPGQGLRLIYYSQIVNDFQKGDIAEGYSVSREKKESFPLTVTSAQKNPTAFYLCASSLGAFFGQGTRLTVV.

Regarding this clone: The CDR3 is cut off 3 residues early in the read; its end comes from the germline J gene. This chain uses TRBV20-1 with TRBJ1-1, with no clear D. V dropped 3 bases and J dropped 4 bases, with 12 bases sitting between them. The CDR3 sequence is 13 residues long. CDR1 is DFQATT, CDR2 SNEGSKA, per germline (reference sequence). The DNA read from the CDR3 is TGCAGTGCTAGCCAAGCTGGCGGCACTGAA. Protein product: CSASQAGGTE. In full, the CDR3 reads CSASQAGGTEAFF.

The sequenced part of the CDR3 DNA is TGTGCCTGGACCGCCGGGACTTTGAACACTGAA. Its protein is CAWTAGTLNTE. The whole CDR3 reads CAWTAGTLNTEAFF. V gene TRBV30 combines with J gene TRBJ1-1, with D possibly TRBD1 on 5 matching bases. The sequenced fragment ends 3 residues before the CDR3 boundary, so the rest is inferred from the germline J gene. The CDR3 extends over 14 amino acids. In germline, CDR1 is GTSNPN, CDR2 SVGIG (reference sequence). The V end lost 4 bases, the J end lost 0 bases, and 12 bases lay between the germline ends.

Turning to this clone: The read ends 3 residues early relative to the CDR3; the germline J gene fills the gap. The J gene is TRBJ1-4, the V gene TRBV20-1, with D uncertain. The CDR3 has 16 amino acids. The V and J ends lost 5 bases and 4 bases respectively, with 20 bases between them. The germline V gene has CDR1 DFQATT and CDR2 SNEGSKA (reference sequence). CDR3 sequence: CSADNGVPGSNEKLFF. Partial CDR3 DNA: TGCAGTGCTGACAACGGGGTACCCGGGAGTAATGAAAAA.

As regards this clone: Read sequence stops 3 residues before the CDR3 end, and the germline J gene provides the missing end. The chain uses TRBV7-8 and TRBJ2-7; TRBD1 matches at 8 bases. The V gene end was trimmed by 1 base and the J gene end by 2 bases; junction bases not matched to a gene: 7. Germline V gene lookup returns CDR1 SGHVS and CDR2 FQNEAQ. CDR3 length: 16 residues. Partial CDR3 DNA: TGTGCCAGCAGCTTAGATTCCCCACAGGGGGCCTACGAG. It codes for CASSLDSPQGAYE. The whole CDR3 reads CASSLDSPQGAYEQYF.

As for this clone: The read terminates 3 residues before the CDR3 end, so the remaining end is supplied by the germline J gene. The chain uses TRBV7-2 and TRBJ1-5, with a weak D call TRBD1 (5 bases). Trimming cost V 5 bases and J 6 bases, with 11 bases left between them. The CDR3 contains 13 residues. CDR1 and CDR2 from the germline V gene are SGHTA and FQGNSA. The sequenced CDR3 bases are TGTGCCAGCAGCATGCACCAGGGTCAGCCC. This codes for CASSMHQGQP. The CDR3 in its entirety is CASSMHQGQPQHF.

The CDR3 spells CSALMSAGNTIYF. Incomplete CDR3 DNA: TGCAGTGCCCTAATGTCGGCTGGAAACACC. The rearrangement links TRBV20-1 to TRBJ1-3, with D hard to call. The read ends 3 residues early relative to the CDR3; the germline J gene fills the gap. Trimming took 6 bases from V and 2 from J, leaving 11 bases between them. There are 13 residues in the CDR3. Germline assignment: CDR1 DFQATT and CDR2 SNEGSKA (reference sequence).

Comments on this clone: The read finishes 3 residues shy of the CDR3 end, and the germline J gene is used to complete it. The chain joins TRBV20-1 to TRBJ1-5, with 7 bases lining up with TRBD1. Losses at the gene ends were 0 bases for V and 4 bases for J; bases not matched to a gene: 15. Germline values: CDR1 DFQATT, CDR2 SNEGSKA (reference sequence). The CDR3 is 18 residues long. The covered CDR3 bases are TGCAGTGCTAGAGATCGGCGACAGGGCTTGTCCGGAAATCAGCCC. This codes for CSARDRRQGLSGNQP. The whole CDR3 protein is CSARDRRQGLSGNQPQHF.

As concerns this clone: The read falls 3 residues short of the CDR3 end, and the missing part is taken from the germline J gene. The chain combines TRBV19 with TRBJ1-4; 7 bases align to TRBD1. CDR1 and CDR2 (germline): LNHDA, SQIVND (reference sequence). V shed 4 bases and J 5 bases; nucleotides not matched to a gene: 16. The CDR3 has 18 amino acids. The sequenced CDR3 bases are TGTGCCAGTAGTACCCTCCCGAGGGGGCCCGGGACCAATGAAAAA. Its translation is CASSTLPRGPGTNEK. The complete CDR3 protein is CASSTLPRGPGTNEKLFF.

The covered CDR3 bases are TGTGCCACGAAGGACAGTGCCACTGAA. It is translated as CATKDSATE. In full, the CDR3 reads CATKDSATEAFF. V is TRBV19 and J is TRBJ1-1, with D tentatively TRBD1 (6 bases). The CDR3 goes on 3 residues after the read ends, and that part is filled in from the germline J gene. Per the germline V gene, CDR1 is LNHDA and CDR2 is SQIVND (reference sequence). This CDR3 spans 12 amino acids. V was cut by 10 bases and J by 4 bases, with 13 bases left in between. Full variable domain (remainder filled in from reference TRBV19 and TRBJ1-1): DGGITQSPKYLFRKEGQNVTLSCEQNLNHDAMYWYRQDPGQGLRLIYYSQIVNDFQKGDIAEGYSVSREKKESFPLTVTSAQKNPTAFYLCATKDSATEAFFGQGTRLTVV.

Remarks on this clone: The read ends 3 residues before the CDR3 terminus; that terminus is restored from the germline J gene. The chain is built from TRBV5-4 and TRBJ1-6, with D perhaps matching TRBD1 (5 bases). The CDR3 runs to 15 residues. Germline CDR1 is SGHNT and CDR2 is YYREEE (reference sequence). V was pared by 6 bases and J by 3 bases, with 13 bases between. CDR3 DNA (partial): TGTGCCAGCACCGACGAGGGGCTCTATAATTCACCC. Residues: CASTDEGLYNSP. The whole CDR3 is CASTDEGLYNSPLHF.